These 8 T cell receptor beta chains share one sample of origin, sequenced in a study of cytomegalovirus exposure and HLA in healthy donors. PCR employed 60 Vbeta and 13 Jbeta primers. The table came from immunoSEQ multiplex PCR; TCRdb's copy has only in-frame clones and leaves some out. The sample has 90,000 to 100,000 clones; approximately 64% are singletons. The source material was PBMCs. The receptors stem from a boy between 5 and 17 years old in good health and CMV-seropositive.

The chain joins TRBV29-1 to TRBJ2-2, with a possible D match to TRBD2 (6 bases). The V gene's germline CDR1 is SQVTM and CDR2 ANQGSEA. The CDR3 length is 14 residues. Trimming shortened V by 0 bases and J by 5 bases, and 10 bases separated the two germline ends. CDR3 in DNA: TGCAGCGTTGAAGAGGTTCGGGGGACCGGGGAGCTGTTTTTT. Its translation is CSVEEVRGTGELFF.

The chain combines TRBV5-6 with TRBJ2-7, with D tentatively TRBD1 (6 bases). The germline gives CDR1 SGHDT, CDR2 YYEEEE. This CDR3 contains 15 residues. V was cut by 2 bases and J by 7 bases, with 19 bases left in between. The CDR3 loop is CASSFLGALLGEQYF. The CDR3 nucleotides are TGTGCCAGCAGCTTTTTGGGGGCCCTCCTCGGGGAGCAGTACTTC.

The chain combines TRBV5-3 with TRBJ2-1, with 12 positions matching TRBD2. TRBV5-3 qualifies as an ORF whose function is uncertain. The CDR3 spans 15 residues. J was trimmed by 12 bases and V by 0 bases; bases with no gene match: 7. CDR3 region: CARSLALAGGMWQFF. The CDR3 bases are TGTGCCAGAAGCTTGGCACTAGCGGGGGGCATGTGGCAGTTCTTC.

This clone was observed a handful of times. In DNA, the CDR3 is TGTGCCACCAGCAGAGATCGCGGGACAGGCCATGAGCAGTACTTC. Translation: CATSRDRGTGHEQYF. V usage is TRBV15 and J usage is TRBJ2-7; 8 nucleotides line up with TRBD1. CDR3 size: 15 residues. Germline-derived CDR1 and CDR2 are LNHNV and YYDKDF (reference sequence). The trim removed 0 bases at V and 7 bases at J, leaving 8 bases unmatched.

The chain uses TRBV7-8 and TRBJ1-6; 10 positions agree with TRBD1. CDR1 SGHVS and CDR2 FQNEAQ come from the germline V gene. The ends lost 4 bases at V and 7 bases at J; junction bases unmatched: 13. The CDR3 contains 18 residues. This CDR3 reads CASSSNRRDRGPNSPLHF. CDR3 nucleotide sequence: TGTGCCAGCAGCTCAAACCGCCGGGACAGGGGTCCCAATTCACCCCTCCACTTT.

The V gene is TRBV5-8, the J gene TRBJ2-5, with 13 bases lining up with TRBD2. The DNA matches TRBJ2-7 better at its end, which makes the J call doubtful. The CDR3 loop spans 15 amino acids. Germline CDR1 and CDR2: SGHTS and YDEGEE. CDR3: CASSFLLAGGGEQYF. CDR3 DNA sequence: TGTGCCAGCAGCTTCTTACTAGCGGGAGGGGGCGAGCAGTACTTC.

This chain connects TRBV9 to TRBJ1-3, with 11 nucleotides matching TRBD1. This CDR3 spans 14 amino acids. The V gene's germline CDR1 is SGDLS and CDR2 YYNGEE. Trimming removed 1 base from V and 9 bases from J; junction bases left unmatched: 3. CDR3 amino acids: CASSVRTGGGTIYF. CDR3 DNA sequence: TGTGCCAGCAGCGTAAGGACAGGGGGCGGCACCATATATTTT.

The V and J genes are TRBV7-3 and TRBJ1-6; 7 positions match TRBD1. The germline V gene has CDR1 SGHTA and CDR2 FQGTGA. The CDR3 runs 14 residues. V gave up 3 bases and J gave up 5 bases; unmatched junction bases: 1. The CDR3: CASSFDRDNSPLHF. The CDR3 nucleotides read TGTGCCAGCAGCTTCGACAGGGATAATTCACCCCTCCACTTT.